This passage covers 24 T cell receptor beta chains from one sample sequenced in a study of control samples from healthy donors and cancer patients. Assay used: immunoSEQ multiplex PCR; TCRdb lists only in-frame clones, some missing. Here the sample spans approximately 140,000 clones, nearly 90% being singletons. Sequenced material: PBMCs. These receptors were obtained from a man aged 50 to 59 with head and neck cancer.

The chain is built from TRBV19 and TRBJ1-1; D is perhaps TRBD1 (6 bases). Germline V gene data show CDR1 as LNHDA and CDR2 as SQIVND (reference sequence). Trimming left V 3 bases short and J 0 bases short, with 11 bases between. The CDR3 is made up of 15 amino acids. CDR3 nucleotide sequence: TGTGCCAGTAGTATCTGGGGGGCGATGAACACTGAAGCTTTCTTT. Translating it yields CASSIWGAMNTEAFF.

The V and J genes are TRBV7-9 and TRBJ2-4; the D gene could be TRBD1 or TRBD2 (6 bases each). The CDR3 contains 13 residues. The germline CDR1 and CDR2 sequences are SEHNR and FQNEAQ (reference sequence). V lost 5 bases, J lost 6 bases, and 11 bases lay in between. CDR3 sequence reads: CASSPGGGNIQYF. The CDR3 DNA reads TGTGCCAGCAGCCCTGGAGGGGGAAACATTCAGTACTTC.

The chain employs TRBV6-6 and TRBJ1-2; 7 bases agree with TRBD1. From germline, CDR1 is MNHNY and CDR2 SVGAGI (reference sequence). The CDR3 spans 13 residues. V shed 6 bases, J shed 1 base, and the junction held 2 bases outside the gene matches. CDR3 region: CASRRDSNYGYTF. The CDR3 DNA reads as TGTGCCAGCAGGAGGGACAGTAACTATGGCTACACCTTC.

This clone was observed once. The V call is TRBV5-1, the J call TRBJ2-3; 13 bases are a match to TRBD2. V gave up 6 bases and J gave up 11 bases; unmatched junction bases: 15. Germline V lookup: CDR1 SGHRS, CDR2 YFSETQ. The CDR3 spans 16 residues. The CDR3 here is CASNSLAGGQVAGQYF. The CDR3 nucleotides are TGCGCCAGCAACTCACTAGCGGGAGGGCAGGTCGCCGGGCAGTATTTT.

This sequence joins TRBV11-2 and TRBJ1-1; 9 positions agree with TRBD1. The ends lost 4 bases at V and 5 bases at J; junction bases unmatched: 14. The germline V gene encodes CDR1 SGHAT and CDR2 FQNNGV. The CDR3 sequence is 17 residues long. DNA of the CDR3: TGTGCCAGCAGCTCCAGCCCGGGAGGGACAGGGCGAACTGAAGCTTTCTTT. This sequence encodes CASSSSPGGTGRTEAFF.

The gene calls are TRBV7-9 and TRBJ2-7, with a possible D match to TRBD1 (6 bases). From germline, CDR1 is SEHNR and CDR2 FQNEAQ (reference sequence). The CDR3 is 14 amino acids. V was trimmed by 5 bases and J by 3 bases, leaving 14 bases between them. In DNA, the CDR3 is TGTGCCAGCAGCGAGGACAGCGCCAACTACGAGCAGTACTTC. It yields the protein CASSEDSANYEQYF.

V is TRBV28 and J is TRBJ2-1, with D perhaps assigned TRBD1 or TRBD2 (5 bases each). The V end was cut by 5 bases, the J end by 2 bases, with 13 bases between. The CDR3 contains 15 residues. Germline V CDR1 and CDR2: MDHEN, SYDVKM. The CDR3 here is CASSTSGTTYNEQFF. For the CDR3, the DNA is TGTGCCAGCAGTACATCCGGGACGACCTACAATGAGCAGTTCTTC. Complete variable domain (other parts from reference TRBV28 and TRBJ2-1): DVKVTQSSRYLVKRTGEKVFLECVQDMDHENMFWYRQDPGLGLRLIYFSYDVKMKEKGDIPEGYSVSREKKERFSLILESASTNQTSMYLCASSTSGTTYNEQFFGPGTRLTVL.

J is TRBJ2-2 and V is TRBV5-4; 10 bases align to TRBD2. The CDR3 has 16 amino acids. The germline gives CDR1 SGHNT, CDR2 YYREEE (reference sequence). With 2 bases clipped from V and 4 bases from J, the junction kept 5 bases outside the gene matches. CDR3 sequence: CASSFLAGVGTGELFF. In DNA, the CDR3 is TGTGCCAGCAGCTTTCTAGCGGGAGTGGGCACCGGGGAGCTGTTTTTT.

Comment on this clone: At one end the junction does not follow the germline gene, possibly because of a read error. The chain combines TRBV28 with TRBJ2-7; no clear D. Germline CDR1 and CDR2: MDHEN and SYDVKM. There are 12 residues in the CDR3. CDR3 residues: CASSLAVKTPLF. For the CDR3, the DNA is TGTGCCAGCAGTTTGGCTGTGAAGACCCCCCTATTC.

V and J are TRBV18 and TRBJ2-1; D might be TRBD1 (7 bases). The length of the CDR3 is 15 residues. In germline, CDR1 is KGHSH, CDR2 LQKENI. With 8 bases removed from V and 8 bases from J, the gap between germline ends came to 22 bases. The CDR3 DNA reads as TGTGCCAGCCCTCCTGAGCAGGGGGAGGTGGATGAGCAGTTCTTC. It specifies CASPPEQGEVDEQFF. The full variable domain, completed using reference TRBV18 and TRBJ2-1, is NAGVMQNPRHLVRRRGQEARLRCSPMKGHSHVYWYRQLPEEGLKFMVYLQKENIIDESGMPKERFSAEFPKEGPSILRIQQVVRGDSAAYFCASPPEQGEVDEQFFGPGTRLTVL.

This clone occurred a few times. This chain joins TRBV27 and TRBJ1-3; tentative D call: TRBD1 (6 bases). Germline V gene sequence: CDR1 MNHEY, CDR2 SMNVEV (reference sequence). This CDR3 is 15 amino acids long. Trimming stripped 5 bases from V and 0 bases from J, with 11 bases between. For the CDR3, the DNA is TGTGCCAGCAGTCCCAACAGGGACTCTGGAAACACCATATATTTT. It translates to CASSPNRDSGNTIYF.

V usage is TRBV15 and J usage is TRBJ2-1; 10 bases align to TRBD1. Per germline, CDR1 LNHNV and CDR2 YYDKDF (reference sequence). The V segment lost 0 bases and the J segment 0 bases; nucleotides outside the gene matches: 2. The CDR3 runs 17 residues. The DNA of the CDR3 is TGTGCCACCAGCAGAGACCGGACAGGGGGCTCCTACAATGAGCAGTTCTTC. Protein product: CATSRDRTGGSYNEQFF.

The chain links TRBV4-1 to TRBJ2-3; 14 nucleotides line up with TRBD2. Trimming removed 4 bases from V and 5 bases from J; junction bases left unmatched: 8. CDR3 size: 17 residues. CDR1 and CDR2 (germline): MGHRA, YSYEKL. Here the CDR3 reads CASSPVAGLAGGDTQYF. The CDR3 nucleotides read TGCGCCAGCAGCCCTGTTGCCGGACTAGCGGGGGGAGATACGCAGTATTTT.

This clone occurred once. V gene TRBV27 combines with J gene TRBJ2-2; 12 bases are shared with TRBD2. The CDR3 totals 16 residues. The V gene end was trimmed by 0 bases and the J gene end by 5 bases; junction bases not matched to a gene: 1. Per the germline V gene, CDR1 is MNHEY and CDR2 is SMNVEV (reference sequence). CDR3 protein: CASSLSLAGGTGELFF. CDR3 bases: TGTGCCAGCAGTTTATCCCTAGCGGGAGGGACCGGGGAGCTGTTTTTT.

This clone was found once. The chain combines TRBV10-3 with TRBJ2-1, with 11 bases identical to TRBD2. CDR1 is ENHRY, CDR2 SYGVKD, per germline. CDR3 length: 18 amino acids. With V trimmed by 4 bases and J by 7 bases, 15 bases remained unmatched. The DNA for the CDR3 is TGTGCCATCAGTGTCCCGGTGGGTAGCGGGAGGGGGGGGAATGAGCAGTTCTTC. Translated, it gives CAISVPVGSGRGGNEQFF.

The chain has TRBV24-1 and TRBJ2-7; possible D gene TRBD2, 6 bases. The CDR3 length is 13 residues. Germline V gives CDR1 KGHDR, CDR2 SFDVKD. V lost 4 bases and J 3 bases, leaving 9 bases between the germline ends. The CDR3 DNA sequence: TGTGCCACCAGTGAACACGGGGGCTACGAGCAGTACTTC. Amino acid sequence: CATSEHGGYEQYF.

This clone was picked up one time. The chain uses TRBV6-1 and TRBJ2-1; D may be TRBD2 (6 bases). Germline V gene sequence: CDR1 MNHNS, CDR2 SASEGT. Trimming shortened V by 3 bases and J by 7 bases, and 10 bases separated the two germline ends. The length of the CDR3 is 13 residues. Written as DNA, the CDR3 is TGTGCCAGCAGTGAGACGGGGGAGAATGAGCAGTTCTTC. It specifies CASSETGENEQFF.

The chain employs TRBV11-3 and TRBJ2-1; unclear D gene. Germline CDR1 and CDR2: SGHNT and YENEEA. V lost 0 bases and J 10 bases, leaving 7 bases between the germline ends. This CDR3 is built from 12 residues. The CDR3 DNA is TGTGCCAGCAGCTTAGATGATAGGGAGCAGTTCTTC. Translating gives CASSLDDREQFF. Full variable domain (remainder filled in from reference TRBV11-3 and TRBJ2-1): EAGVVQSPRYKIIEKKQPVAFWCNPISGHNTLYWYLQNLGQGPELLIRYENEEAVDDSQLPKDRFSAERLKGVDSTLKIQPAELGDSAVYLCASSLDDREQFFGPGTRLTVL.

Note on this clone: Different DNA sequences within this sample yield the same CDR3. V usage is TRBV27 and J usage is TRBJ2-7; tentatively, D is TRBD1 (6 bases). CDR3 length: 13 residues. Germline V gene sequence: CDR1 MNHEY, CDR2 SMNVEV (reference sequence). V gave up 4 bases and J gave up 0 bases, with 7 bases separating them. CDR3 nucleotide sequence: TGTGCCAGCAGTTCGGACAGCTCCTACGAGCAGTACTTC. It codes for CASSSDSSYEQYF.

This sequence joins TRBV28 and TRBJ1-5, with 9 bases matching TRBD1. The CDR3 totals 15 residues. Germline CDR1 reads MDHEN; CDR2 reads SYDVKM. Losses at the gene ends were 2 bases for V and 5 bases for J; bases not matched to a gene: 4. The CDR3 region has the DNA TGTGCCAGCAGTTTAATCGGGACAGGGTATCAGCCCCAGCATTTT. It codes for CASSLIGTGYQPQHF.

The V gene is TRBV20-1, the J gene TRBJ1-2; D unresolved. Trimming took 6 bases from V and 6 from J, leaving 11 bases between them. Germline CDR1 reads DFQATT; CDR2 reads SNEGSKA (reference sequence). The CDR3 loop spans 11 amino acids. CDR3 DNA: TGCAGTGCCGAACAGCTAAATGGCTACACCTTC. As protein: CSAEQLNGYTF.

This chain connects TRBV6-5 to TRBJ1-2; D gene unclear. Germline V CDR1 and CDR2: MNHEY, SVGAGI. V lost 3 bases and J 2 bases, leaving 7 bases between the germline ends. The CDR3 has 13 amino acids. As DNA, the CDR3 is TGTGCCAGCAGTTATGACAAAAACTATGGCTACACCTTC. This encodes CASSYDKNYGYTF.

The rearrangement links TRBV3-1 (or the pseudogene TRBV3-2) to TRBJ2-1; D gene unclear. Trimming took 5 bases from V and 7 from J, leaving 9 bases between them. CDR3 length: 12 residues. Germline CDR1 reads LGHDT; CDR2 reads YNNKEL (reference sequence). For the CDR3, the DNA is TGTGCCAGCAGCGACTGGGGAAATGAGCAGTTCTTC. As protein: CASSDWGNEQFF.

The chain is built from TRBV6-5 and TRBJ1-1; no definite D call. The CDR3 loop spans 15 amino acids. CDR1 and CDR2 (germline): MNHEY, SVGAGI. V lost 0 bases to trimming and J lost 6 bases, with 14 bases between them. The CDR3, as DNA: TGTGCCAGCAGTTACTCGACTACAGTCGGGGCTGAAGCTTTCTTT. Protein product: CASSYSTTVGAEAFF.